This T cell receptor (beta chain) was captured in a study of T cells in Graves' hyperthyroidism and ophthalmopathy. Study-wide results and caveats: Most thyroid clonotypes expanded above 0.001 appeared in blood too.

Note on this clonotype: Its antigen is undetermined.

Regions amplified from RNA transcripts were the TCR beta CDR3 regions. The TCR CDR3 first-round RT-PCR relied on the HTBI primer set. TCRdb reanalysed the multiplex PCR reads using MiXCR and keeps one entry per CDR3 protein. Of about 560,000 distinct CDR3 sequences in the sample, more than 15% are singletons; the top ten hold approximately 7.4%. CDR1 and CDR2 from the germline V gene are SGHRS and YFSETQ. CDR3 length equals 14 residues. The ends lost 4 bases at V and 2 bases at J; junction bases unmatched: 5. The rearrangement joins TRBV5-1 to TRBJ2-7, with 8 bases identical to TRBD2. The clonotype originates from a woman aged 25 to 45 with Graves' hyperthyroidism. The sample was blood. The CDR3 nucleotides are TGCGCCAGCAGCAGACAGACTAGCGCCTACGAGCAGTACTTC. It codes for CASSRQTSAYEQYF. Together with reference TRBV5-1 and TRBJ2-7, the CDR3 gives the full variable domain: KAGVTQTPRYLIKTRGQQVTLSCSPISGHRSVSWYQQTPGQGLQFLFEYFSETQRNKGNFPGRFSGRQFSNSRSEMNVSTLELGDSALYLCASSRQTSAYEQYFGPGTRLTVT.